This entry lists 29 T cell receptor beta chains sequenced from one sample in a study of T cell repertoires and HLA-DP antigens. No antigen is known for these receptors. Data came from immunoSEQ multiplex PCR; TCRdb stores just in-frame clones and leaves some out. Among roughly 73,000 clones, about 82% were seen once, and the ten largest hold more than 1.5%. The specimen sequenced was CD4+ T cells from PBMCs. These receptors originate from a man in his 60s in good health and CMV-seronegative.

The chain joins TRBV6-6 to TRBJ2-3; D ambiguous. V lost 5 bases and J lost 2, with 8 bases in between. CDR1 and CDR2 from the germline V gene are MNHNY and SVGAGI (reference sequence). The length of the CDR3 is 13 residues. The CDR3 nucleotides read TGTGCCAGCAGTAAGAGACCCACAGATACGCAGTATTTT. As protein: CASSKRPTDTQYF.

CDR3 sequence (DNA): TGTGCCTGGAGTGTAGGGCTTTATAGCAATCAGCCCCAGCATTTT. This encodes CAWSVGLYSNQPQHF. The chain employs TRBV30 and TRBJ1-5, with D unresolved. The V gene lost 0 bases and the J gene lost 0 bases, with 9 bases spanning the gap. There are 15 residues in the CDR3. The V gene's germline CDR1 is GTSNPN and CDR2 SVGIG (reference sequence).

This clone showed up just a few times. This chain links TRBV7-2 with TRBJ2-1; 8 positions match TRBD2. Germline-derived CDR1 and CDR2 are SGHTA and FQGNSA. V dropped 5 bases and J dropped 2; count of bases not matched to a gene: 5. This CDR3 spans 15 amino acids. This CDR3 is CASSVSGVAYNEQFF. For the CDR3, the DNA is TGTGCCAGCAGCGTTAGCGGGGTGGCCTACAATGAGCAGTTCTTC.

The chain uses TRBV9 and TRBJ2-1, with TRBD2 matching 8 bases. Per the germline V gene, CDR1 is SGDLS and CDR2 is YYNGEE. This CDR3 is 20 amino acids long. The trim removed 4 bases at V and 2 bases at J, leaving 20 bases unmatched. CDR3 in amino acids: CASSTRGSGGFAKPYNEQFF. In DNA form, the CDR3 reads TGTGCCAGCAGCACCAGAGGGAGCGGGGGCTTCGCCAAACCCTACAATGAGCAGTTCTTC.

In the case of this clone: The junction does not match germline at one end; this may be a read error. The V gene is TRBV5-1, the J gene TRBJ2-5, with no clear D. Germline V gives CDR1 SGHRS, CDR2 YFSETQ. This CDR3 comprises 11 residues. The CDR3 region is CASSSQKTQYF. As DNA, the CDR3 is TGCGCCAGCAGCTCCCAAAAGACCCAGTACTTC.

This clone was picked up a small number of times. This sequence joins TRBV2 and TRBJ2-3, with D tentatively TRBD1 (7 bases). Germline-derived CDR1 and CDR2 are SNHLY and FYNNEI. This CDR3 has 14 residues. The ends were cut back, 0 bases at V and 7 bases at J, with 11 bases in the middle. The CDR3 region is CASSEAAGGNTQYF. The CDR3 DNA sequence: TGTGCCAGCAGTGAAGCCGCAGGGGGGAATACGCAGTATTTT.

The chain combines TRBV5-4 with TRBJ2-6, with D uncertain. The CDR3 is made up of 16 amino acids. Germline lookup yields CDR1 SGHNT and CDR2 YYREEE (reference sequence). Trimming removed 5 bases from V and 0 bases from J, with 12 bases in between. The CDR3 spells CASSPSGLSGANVLTF. Here the CDR3 DNA reads TGTGCCAGCAGTCCCTCTGGTCTCTCTGGGGCCAACGTCCTGACTTTC.

V and J are TRBV12-5 and TRBJ2-1, with 10 bases that match TRBD1. This CDR3 spans 15 amino acids. Germline V gene data show CDR1 as LGHNT and CDR2 as FRNRAP. With 2 bases clipped from V and 5 bases from J, the junction kept 3 bases outside the gene matches. The CDR3 loop is CASGLTGQGNNEQFF. The CDR3 DNA is TGTGCTAGTGGTTTGACGGGACAGGGGAACAATGAGCAGTTCTTC.

The V call is TRBV7-2, the J call TRBJ1-5, with D unclear. The CDR3 totals 12 residues. CDR1 SGHTA and CDR2 FQGNSA come from the germline V gene. V was clipped by 6 bases and J by 3 bases, with 6 bases between them. The CDR3 DNA reads TGTGCCAGCAGGGAGACCAATCAGCCCCAGCATTTT. It translates to CASRETNQPQHF.

The rearrangement uses TRBV5-1 and TRBJ2-3; maybe TRBD1 (5 bases). CDR3 length: 15 residues. CDR1 is SGHRS and CDR2 is YFSETQ in the germline V gene. V lost 0 bases and J 6 bases, leaving 14 bases between the germline ends. CDR3 nucleotides: TGCGCCAGCAGCTTGGGTATGGGGCAATCGGATACGCAGTATTTT. This encodes CASSLGMGQSDTQYF.

This clone was detected only a few times. The V and J genes are TRBV10-3 and TRBJ2-3; TRBD2 agrees at 7 bases. This CDR3 has 14 residues. The V gene end was trimmed by 8 bases and the J gene end by 5 bases; junction bases not matched to a gene: 10. Germline V gene sequence: CDR1 ENHRY, CDR2 SYGVKD. Here the CDR3 DNA reads TGTGCCATCGCAGGGAGGGCCGTCGGAGATACGCAGTATTTT. Protein sequence: CAIAGRAVGDTQYF.

The rearrangement uses TRBV11-2 and TRBJ1-1, with D unresolved. The CDR3 has 14 residues. Trimming left V 1 base short and J 4 bases short, with 10 bases between. CDR1 is SGHAT and CDR2 is FQNNGV in the germline V gene. The CDR3 nucleotides are TGTGCCAGCAGCTTAGGTAATATTCCCACTGAAGCTTTCTTT. This encodes CASSLGNIPTEAFF. The full variable domain, completed using reference TRBV11-2 and TRBJ1-1, is EAGVAQSPRYKIIEKRQSVAFWCNPISGHATLYWYQQILGQGPKLLIQFQNNGVVDDSQLPKDRFSAERLKGVDSTLKIQPAKLEDSAVYLCASSLGNIPTEAFFGQGTRLTVV.

Points on this clone: At the DNA level, this CDR3 is encoded by other sequences in the same sample as well. The chain uses TRBV7-9 and TRBJ2-7; TRBD2 might be the D (6 bases). The CDR3 is made up of 14 amino acids. Trimming removed 1 base from V and 0 bases from J, with 7 bases in between. Germline CDR1 reads SEHNR; CDR2 reads FQNEAQ (reference sequence). The CDR3: CASSLGGVSYEQYF. The CDR3 DNA reads TGTGCCAGCAGCTTAGGCGGGGTCTCCTACGAGCAGTACTTC.

This clone is a singleton in its sample. The genes are TRBV5-8 and TRBJ2-6; D is unclear. Trimming pared 0 bases from V and 1 base from J, leaving 5 bases between. The CDR3 length is 15 residues. Germline CDR1 SGHTS, CDR2 YDEGEE. The CDR3 sequence is CASSLVGSGANVLTF. The CDR3, as DNA: TGTGCCAGCAGCTTGGTAGGGTCTGGGGCCAACGTCCTGACTTTC.

The CDR3 loop is CASSLSSRGHGYTF. CDR3 coding DNA: TGTGCCAGCAGCTTGAGTTCCAGGGGACATGGCTACACCTTC. The chain joins TRBV7-9 to TRBJ1-2; perhaps TRBD1 as D (6 bases). CDR3 length: 14 amino acids. Germline CDR1 is SEHNR and CDR2 is FQNEAQ (reference sequence). V gave up 3 bases and J gave up 6 bases, with 14 bases separating them.

The gene calls are TRBV19 and TRBJ1-1; D perhaps matches TRBD1 (5 bases). CDR1 LNHDA and CDR2 SQIVND come from the germline V gene (reference sequence). This CDR3 contains 15 residues. Between the trimmed V and J ends, which lost 7 bases and 1 base, there was a span of 16 bases. In DNA form, the CDR3 reads TGTGCCAGTACTCATTCGGGGCCCCCGAACACTGAAGCTTTCTTT. This sequence encodes CASTHSGPPNTEAFF.

This chain links TRBV6-6 with TRBJ1-2, with D possibly matching TRBD1 (5 bases). Germline assignment: CDR1 MNHNY and CDR2 SVGAGI (reference sequence). The CDR3 sequence is 13 residues long. Trimming took 2 bases from V and 11 from J, leaving 15 bases between them. CDR3 DNA: TGTGCCAGCAGTTACCCTCAGGGAATAGGGTACACCTTC. Amino acid sequence: CASSYPQGIGYTF.

This sequence joins TRBV9 and TRBJ1-5; 9 bases map to TRBD1. The CDR3 is made up of 14 amino acids. V lost 4 bases to trimming and J lost 5 bases; unmatched junction nucleotides: 4. Germline V gene lookup returns CDR1 SGDLS and CDR2 YYNGEE. The CDR3 sequence: CASSPTGGDQPQHF. The CDR3 DNA sequence: TGTGCCAGCAGCCCCACAGGGGGCGATCAGCCCCAGCATTTT.

In DNA form, the CDR3 reads TGTGCCAGCAGTCCGTTAGCGGGAGGGACCAGCTCCTACGAGCAGTACGTC. Encoded protein: CASSPLAGGTSSYEQYV. The genes are TRBV6-7 and TRBJ2-7, with 11 nucleotides matching TRBD2. TRBV6-7 is treated as an ORF (open reading frame) with a function not yet certain. The CDR3 runs 17 residues. Unmatched junction bases numbered 9, after V lost 5 bases and J lost 0 bases.

The chain has TRBV7-9 and TRBJ2-7, with 7 bases fitting TRBD2. In germline, CDR1 is SEHNR, CDR2 FQNEAQ (reference sequence). CDR3 size: 14 residues. V dropped 3 bases and J dropped 12; count of bases not matched to a gene: 14. CDR3 sequence reads: CASSFYAGSGGLYV. CDR3 in DNA: TGTGCCAGCAGCTTTTATGCGGGTTCGGGGGGTCTGTACGTC.

This clone was seen more than once but under ten times. This chain links TRBV7-2 with TRBJ1-5; D not resolved. CDR1 is SGHTA, CDR2 FQGNSA, per germline. CDR3 length: 12 amino acids. Deletions cut 0 bases from V and 6 bases from J, with 3 bases between. This CDR3 is CASSLAAQPQHF. The CDR3 nucleotides read TGTGCCAGCAGCTTAGCTGCTCAGCCCCAGCATTTT.

The V gene is TRBV30, the J gene TRBJ2-5; the D gene could be TRBD1 or TRBD2 (5 bases each). Germline values: CDR1 GTSNPN, CDR2 SVGIG (reference sequence). The CDR3 covers 15 residues. V was trimmed by 0 bases and J by 1 base, leaving 12 bases between them. CDR3 amino acids: CAWSVTRGPQETQYF. In DNA, the CDR3 is TGTGCCTGGAGTGTTACGAGGGGTCCCCAAGAGACCCAGTACTTC.

Only one count was recorded for this clone. This chain links TRBV6-1 with TRBJ2-3, with 10 bases that match TRBD2. Germline CDR1 MNHNS, CDR2 SASEGT. Losses at the gene ends were 4 bases for V and 2 bases for J; bases not matched to a gene: 6. The CDR3 extends over 16 amino acids. DNA of the CDR3: TGTGCCAGCAGTGCACAAGCGGGGGGGCCCACAGATACGCAGTATTTT. This gives the protein CASSAQAGGPTDTQYF.

The chain has TRBV5-1 and TRBJ1-5; D gene uncertain. The CDR3 consists of 16 residues. Trimming left V 4 bases short and J 2 bases short, with 16 bases between. CDR1 and CDR2 (germline): SGHRS, YFSETQ. The CDR3 reads CASSPGPGRGNQPQHF. The CDR3 region has the DNA TGCGCCAGCAGCCCCGGACCCGGGAGGGGCAATCAGCCCCAGCATTTT.

This chain joins TRBV13 and TRBJ2-5; D is possibly TRBD1 (6 bases). Looked up from germline, CDR1 is PRHDT and CDR2 is FYEKMQ (reference sequence). This CDR3 spans 15 amino acids. V was shortened by 3 bases and J by 2 bases, with 13 bases between the two germline ends. DNA of the CDR3: TGTGCCAGCAGCTTCTATACAGGGCGGCAAGAGACCCAGTACTTC. Its protein product is CASSFYTGRQETQYF.

This clone is termed medium-sized. The J gene is TRBJ2-5, the V gene TRBV7-3; D uncertain. The CDR3 totals 13 residues. The germline V and J ends were trimmed by 2 bases and 2 bases, with 6 bases remaining between them. CDR1 and CDR2 from the germline V gene are SGHTA and FQGTGA. The chain's CDR3 is CASSLERQETQYF. Written as DNA, the CDR3 is TGTGCCAGCAGCTTAGAGAGACAAGAGACCCAGTACTTC.

This clone has a single count. V is TRBV7-3 and J is TRBJ2-2; 7 nucleotides align to TRBD2. Looked up from germline, CDR1 is SGHTA and CDR2 is FQGTGA. Unmatched junction bases numbered 3, after V lost 8 bases and J lost 0 bases. The CDR3 extends over 14 amino acids. CDR3 sequence reads: CASQGLPNTGELFF. CDR3 sequence (DNA): TGTGCCAGCCAGGGACTACCGAACACCGGGGAGCTGTTTTTT.

V usage is TRBV18 and J usage is TRBJ1-2; the D gene is possibly TRBD1 (6 bases). The CDR3 extends over 13 amino acids. The germline V and J ends were trimmed by 3 bases and 13 bases, with 18 bases remaining between them. CDR1 KGHSH and CDR2 LQKENI come from the germline V gene. The CDR3 DNA reads as TGTGCCAGCTCACCTGGGGACACGGCCGATTTCACCTTC. As protein: CASSPGDTADFTF.

The sample holds a few counts of this clone. This chain connects TRBV27 to TRBJ2-3, with TRBD1 matching over 9 bases. Germline trimming cut 5 bases from V and 0 bases from J; bases unmatched to any gene: 12. The CDR3 runs to 18 residues. Germline V gene sequence: CDR1 MNHEY, CDR2 SMNVEV (reference sequence). CDR3 coding DNA: TGTGCCAGCAGTCCCATCCAGGACAGGGGCCTAAGCACAGATACGCAGTATTTT. It translates to CASSPIQDRGLSTDTQYF.